This T cell receptor beta chain comes out of a study of shared clonotypes between healthy human individuals. Across the study: Plates per donor: three CD4 naive, three CD4 memory, two CD8 naive, one CD8 memory.

Points from the study as a whole: Non-shared clonotypes displayed generation probabilities falling below those of clonotypes present in all four donors. The study's rarefaction showed incomplete sorted-subset sequencing despite large depth.

As for this clone: The antigen remains unidentified.

The table came from immunoSEQ multiplex PCR; TCRdb's copy has only in-frame clones and leaves some out. The top ten clones hold 0.5% to 0.65% of a sample with about 1.1 million clones, 75% to 85% of them seen once. Germline loops: CDR1 SGHDT, CDR2 YYEEEE. The CDR3 loop spans 15 amino acids. V was clipped by 3 bases and J by 1 base; unmatched bases: 4. This chain joins TRBV5-6 and TRBJ2-3; TRBD2 agrees at 8 bases. Sequenced sample: memory CD4+ T cells from PBMCs. Subset denoted: CD45RA-negative fraction. The clonotype comes from a young man in good health. Some clones in this sample may be carry-over from other donors' samples. The CDR3 here is CASSSPGGRTDTQYF. In DNA form, the CDR3 reads TGTGCCAGCAGCTCTCCGGGGGGGCGCACAGATACGCAGTATTTT.